The entry below describes one T cell receptor (beta chain). Looked up from germline, CDR1 is SGHVS and CDR2 is FQNEAQ. The trim removed 6 bases at V and 1 base at J, leaving 8 bases unmatched. The CDR3 runs to 15 residues. This entry is derived from a study of blood T cell repertoires in COVID-19. Study background: Samples representing acute and convalescent COVID-19 were sourced from the United States, Italy and Spain.

Assay used: immunoSEQ multiplex PCR; TCRdb lists only in-frame clones, some missing. The table has about 160,000 clones, 82% seen once; the top ten hold more than 6%. In Seattle, patients joined the study during active infection and were tracked longitudinally. Sequencing was carried out using peripheral blood. The TCR comes from a middle-aged woman with COVID-19, enrolled during active disease. The rearrangement uses TRBV7-8 and TRBJ1-1, with TRBD1 matching 7 bases. CDR3 DNA: TGTGCCAGCAGGGCCGGGACAGTATCGAACACTGAAGCTTTCTTT. Encoded protein: CASRAGTVSNTEAFF.